This TCR beta chain was retrieved from a study of early T cells in non-severe SARS-CoV-2 infection (dated by TCRdb to the early 2020s). For the wider study: Bulk RNA from unsorted whole blood was used for TCR sequencing, so alpha and beta chains could not be paired. Study-level results and caveats: Matching against VDJdb was skewed toward anti-spike CD8 responses, likely underestimated virus-specific expansions, and missed private and CD4 specificities.

Concerning this clonotype: Its recognized antigen is unknown. Base quality data are lacking; no much larger clone is found one base away.

Set within a cohort of healthcare workers in London, UK, this nested case-control study involved weekly PCR testing of nasopharyngeal swabs along with blood sampling. Healthcare workers were recruited during the week of the UK lockdown, between 23 and 31 March 2020, and followed weekly for up to about 15 weeks. V has 0 bases trimmed and J has 0 bases trimmed; junction bases matching no gene number 6. CDR1 SGHRS and CDR2 YFSETQ were looked up in the germline V gene. Inclusive of the bounding cysteine and phenylalanine, the CDR3 is 18 residues long. The DNA shown is the 54-base CDR3, in frame from base 1. Library method: 5' RACE. Sequencing used a NextSeq 500. Unique molecular identifiers were attached to individual cDNA molecules in the TCR library protocol so that sequencing error and PCR bias could be corrected. Both TCR alpha and beta chains were sequenced, and tight co-correlation was observed between alpha and beta sequence abundances in each sample. As for how the authors treated the data: V gene, J gene and CDR3 annotation of TCR sequences was performed with Decombinator V4. Expanded TCRs were defined as changing significantly between any two time points under a Poisson model with p below 0.0001. TCR abundances were normalised to the total number of TCRs sequenced per sample and were expressed as counts per million. TRAV1-2 paired with TRAJ12, TRAJ20 or TRAJ33 defined MAIT TCRs, while TRAV10 paired with TRAJ18 defined iNKT TCRs. VDJdb, accessed 1 November 2021, was searched for CMV, EBV and SARS-CoV-2 annotated TCRs, with TCRs annotated for multiple antigens excluded. Through fastp at Q25 and MiXCR, TCRdb rebuilt clones from the public reads, retaining in-frame beta chains. Merged by CDR3 protein, the rows form single entries marked with the most common genes and DNA. What appears here as the V and J calls and clone size reflects TCRdb's work, not the paper's. Present in this sample are about 48,000 distinct CDR3 sequences, 8.5% to 10% of which were seen just once. The leading ten clones occupy roughly 8.3% of the sample.

Sample: whole blood. The chain joins TRBV5-1 to TRBJ1-4; 9 middle bases align to TRBD1. This TCR came from an adult who was a healthcare worker with PCR-confirmed SARS-CoV-2 infection or an uninfected control (not recorded which). The CDR3 loop reads CASSLGMGQGATNEKLFF. The nucleotide sequence is given as TGCGCCAGCAGCTTGGGAATGGGACAGGGTGCAACTAATGAAAAACTGTTTTTT. Reference TRBV5-1 and TRBJ1-4 proteins supply the regions before and after the CDR3; the full variable domain is: KAGVTQTPRYLIKTRGQQVTLSCSPISGHRSVSWYQQTPGQGLQFLFEYFSETQRNKGNFPGRFSGRQFSNSRSEMNVSTLELGDSALYLCASSLGMGQGATNEKLFFGSGTQLSVL.